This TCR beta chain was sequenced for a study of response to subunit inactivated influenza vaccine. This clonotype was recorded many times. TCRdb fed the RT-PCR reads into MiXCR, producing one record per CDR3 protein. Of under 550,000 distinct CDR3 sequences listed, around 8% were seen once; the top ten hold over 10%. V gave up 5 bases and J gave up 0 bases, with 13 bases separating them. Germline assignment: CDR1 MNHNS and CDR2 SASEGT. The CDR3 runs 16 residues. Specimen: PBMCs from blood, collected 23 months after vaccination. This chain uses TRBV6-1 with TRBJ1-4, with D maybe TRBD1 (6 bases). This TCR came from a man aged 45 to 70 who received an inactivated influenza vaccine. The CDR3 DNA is TGTGCCAGCAGTCCAAGGGGGACTGCAACTAATGAAAAACTGTTTTTT. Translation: CASSPRGTATNEKLFF.